The 5 T cell receptor beta chains reported below all come from one sample, sequenced in a study of blood T cell repertoires in COVID-19. The data were produced by immunoSEQ multiplex PCR, yet TCRdb's version contains in-frame clones alone and is incomplete. The data show roughly 160,000 clones, with around four fifths seen just once and roughly 19% held by the top ten. Sequenced material: peripheral blood. These receptors were collected from a woman between 65 and 79 years old who had recovered from COVID-19.

In nucleotides, the CDR3 is TGTGCCAGCAGCCGGGACTCCACGGGGGAGACCCAGTACTTC. It is translated as CASSRDSTGETQYF. This rearrangement joins TRBV2 to TRBJ2-5; D perhaps matches TRBD2 (6 bases). From germline, CDR1 is SNHLY and CDR2 FYNNEI. The CDR3 is 14 residues long. Trimming pared 6 bases from V and 5 bases from J, leaving 16 bases between.

The genes are TRBV7-9 and TRBJ2-7; D unresolved. Trimming took off 3 bases at V and 3 bases at J, with 9 bases between the two ends. Germline V gene sequence: CDR1 SEHNR, CDR2 FQNEAQ (reference sequence). This CDR3 has 13 amino acids. The CDR3 region is CASSLSGNYEQYF. The CDR3, as DNA: TGTGCCAGCAGCTTGTCGGGTAACTACGAGCAGTACTTC.

Concerning this clone itself: Other DNA sequences in this sample translate to the same CDR3. The genes are TRBV18 and TRBJ1-1; D possibly corresponds to TRBD1 (6 bases). Germline assignment: CDR1 KGHSH and CDR2 LQKENI. V shed 0 bases and J shed 5 bases, with 16 bases lying between them. CDR3 length: 16 amino acids. The CDR3 spells CASSPPNRAQNTEAFF. Written as DNA, the CDR3 is TGTGCCAGCTCACCACCTAACAGGGCCCAGAATACTGAAGCTTTCTTT.

The rearrangement uses TRBV4-1 and TRBJ2-7; D might be TRBD1 (6 bases). CDR3 length: 16 amino acids. Trimming stripped 2 bases from V and 2 bases from J, with 16 bases between. CDR1 and CDR2 (germline): MGHRA, YSYEKL. The chain's CDR3 is CASSQNRDTLAYEQYF. The CDR3 DNA reads TGCGCCAGCAGCCAAAATCGGGACACCCTAGCCTACGAGCAGTACTTC.

V gene TRBV7-2 combines with J gene TRBJ2-1; no clear D. The ends were cut back, 7 bases at V and 12 bases at J, with 16 bases in the middle. CDR1 and CDR2 from the germline V gene are SGHTA and FQGNSA. CDR3 length equals 12 residues. In DNA, the CDR3 is TGTGCCAGCACCCCTGGGCTGAGTGGGCAGTTCTTC. Translated, it gives CASTPGLSGQFF.